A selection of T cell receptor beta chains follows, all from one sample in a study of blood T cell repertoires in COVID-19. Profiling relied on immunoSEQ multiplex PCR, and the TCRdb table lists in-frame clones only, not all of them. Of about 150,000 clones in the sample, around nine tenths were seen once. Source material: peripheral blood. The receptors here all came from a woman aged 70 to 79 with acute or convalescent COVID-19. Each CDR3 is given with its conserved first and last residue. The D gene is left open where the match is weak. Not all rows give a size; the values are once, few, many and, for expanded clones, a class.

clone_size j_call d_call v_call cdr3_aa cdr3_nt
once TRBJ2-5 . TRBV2 CASSNRVLYQETQYF TGTGCCAGCAGCAACCGCGTACTATACCAAGAGACCCAGTACTTC
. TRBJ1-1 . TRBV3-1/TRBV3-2 CASSPLSRGTEAFF TGTGCCAGCAGCCCACTATCCCGGGGGACTGAAGCTTTCTTT
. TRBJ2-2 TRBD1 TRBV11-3 CASSLARARQGWTGELFF TGTGCCAGCAGCTTAGCCCGGGCCCGACAGGGTTGGACCGGGGAGCTGTTTTTT
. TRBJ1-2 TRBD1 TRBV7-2 CASSFSRQGPQGGYTF TGTGCCAGCAGCTTTTCAAGACAGGGGCCTCAAGGGGGCTACACCTTC
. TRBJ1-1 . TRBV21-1 CASSKGRTGVSNTEAFF TGTGCCAGCAGCAAAGGTCGGACAGGGGTGTCGAACACTGAAGCTTTCTTT
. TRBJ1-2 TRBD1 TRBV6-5 CASSRDRDDYGYTF TGTGCCAGCAGTAGAGACAGGGACGACTATGGCTACACCTTC
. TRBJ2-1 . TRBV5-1 CASSLGAEQFF TGCGCCAGCAGCTTGGGAGCTGAGCAGTTCTTC
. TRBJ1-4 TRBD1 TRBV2 CASSEGPGGNEKLFF TGTGCCAGCAGTGAAGGGCCAGGGGGTAATGAAAAACTGTTTTTT
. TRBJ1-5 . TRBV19 CATVDQPQHF TGTGCCACGGTGGATCAGCCCCAGCATTTT
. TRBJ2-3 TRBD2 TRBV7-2 CASSAQRGLRTDTQYF TGTGCCAGCAGCGCCCAGCGGGGACTACGCACAGATACGCAGTATTTT
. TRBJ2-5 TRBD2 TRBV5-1 CASSLAGGRQETQYF TGCGCCAGCAGCTTAGCGGGGGGCCGCCAAGAGACCCAGTACTTC
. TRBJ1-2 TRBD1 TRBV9 CASSPARGQYYGYTF TGTGCCAGCAGCCCCGCCAGGGGGCAGTACTATGGCTACACCTTC
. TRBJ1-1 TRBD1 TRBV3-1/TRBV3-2 CASSQGDRHTEAFF TGTGCCAGCAGCCAAGGGGACAGGCACACTGAAGCTTTCTTT
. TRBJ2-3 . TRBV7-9 CASRAVGRGVITQYF TGTGCCAGCAGGGCTGTGGGGCGCGGAGTAATTACGCAGTATTTT
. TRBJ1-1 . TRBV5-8 CASSLRGNGAEAFF TGTGCCAGCAGCTTGCGAGGGAATGGGGCTGAAGCTTTCTTT